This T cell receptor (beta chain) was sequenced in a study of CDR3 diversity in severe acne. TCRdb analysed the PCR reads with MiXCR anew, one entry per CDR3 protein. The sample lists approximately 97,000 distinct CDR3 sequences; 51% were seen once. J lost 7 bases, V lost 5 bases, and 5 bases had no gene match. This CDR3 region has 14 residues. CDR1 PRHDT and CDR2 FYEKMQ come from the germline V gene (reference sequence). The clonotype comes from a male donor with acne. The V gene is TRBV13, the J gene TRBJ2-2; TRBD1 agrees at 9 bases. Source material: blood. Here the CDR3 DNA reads TGTGCCAGCAGCATGGGACAGGGCGGCGGGGAGCTGTTTTTT. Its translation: CASSMGQGGGELFF.